This T cell receptor (beta chain) originates from a study of identifying expanded T cells in peripheral blood. Study results and limitations: Across healthy donors, higher total template counts meant significantly greater approximately 2-week count variance. About 1.2 clones differed between technical replicates, versus approximately 17 and 20 over time.

In regard to this clone: The target antigen is unknown.

Sequenced by immunoSEQ multiplex PCR; TCRdb stores in-frame clones only, minus some. The sample includes around 95,000 clones, over 70% of them seen just once. CDR3 size: 15 residues. Germline CDR1 and CDR2: ENHRY and SYGVKD. J was trimmed by 5 bases and V by 7 bases; bases with no gene match: 7. Collection occurred without any documented infections or immune events in donors. The chain recombines TRBV10-3 with TRBJ1-6, with TRBD1 matching 8 bases. This sequence was found in a person aged 18 to 75 in good health. Sequencing was performed on blood. CDR3 sequence: CAINDRGANNSPLHF. The CDR3 DNA follows: TGTGCCATCAACGACAGGGGAGCAAATAATTCACCCCTCCACTTT.